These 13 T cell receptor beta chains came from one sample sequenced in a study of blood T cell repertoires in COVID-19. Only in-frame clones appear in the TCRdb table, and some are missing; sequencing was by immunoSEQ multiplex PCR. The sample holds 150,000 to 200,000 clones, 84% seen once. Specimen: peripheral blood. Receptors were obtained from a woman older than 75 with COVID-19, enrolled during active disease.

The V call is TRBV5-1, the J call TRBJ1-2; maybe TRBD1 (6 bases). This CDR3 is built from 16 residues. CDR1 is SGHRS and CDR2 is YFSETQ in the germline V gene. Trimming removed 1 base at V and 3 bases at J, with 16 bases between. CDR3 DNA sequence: TGCGCCAGCAGCTTGTATGACGGGGGGCGGGACTATGGCTACACCTTC. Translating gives CASSLYDGGRDYGYTF.

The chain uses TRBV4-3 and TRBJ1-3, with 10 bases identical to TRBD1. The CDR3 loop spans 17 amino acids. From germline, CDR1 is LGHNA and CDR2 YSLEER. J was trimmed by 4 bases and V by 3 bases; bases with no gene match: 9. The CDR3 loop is CASSQTGTGVFGNTIYF. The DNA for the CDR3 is TGCGCCAGCAGCCAGACTGGGACAGGGGTTTTCGGAAACACCATATATTTT.

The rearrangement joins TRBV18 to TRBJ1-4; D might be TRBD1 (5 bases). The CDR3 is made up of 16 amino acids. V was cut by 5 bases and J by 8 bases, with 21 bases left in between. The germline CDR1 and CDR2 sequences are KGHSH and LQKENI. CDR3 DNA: TGTGCCAGCTCAGGGATACAGGCTCGTGTATCCGAAAAACTGTTTTTT. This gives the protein CASSGIQARVSEKLFF.

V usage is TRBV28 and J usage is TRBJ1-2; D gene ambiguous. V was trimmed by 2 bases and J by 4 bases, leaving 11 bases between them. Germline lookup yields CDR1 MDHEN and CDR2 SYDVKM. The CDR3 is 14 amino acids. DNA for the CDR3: TGTGCCAGCAGTTTACCCTCCCACAGCTATGGCTACACCTTC. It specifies CASSLPSHSYGYTF.

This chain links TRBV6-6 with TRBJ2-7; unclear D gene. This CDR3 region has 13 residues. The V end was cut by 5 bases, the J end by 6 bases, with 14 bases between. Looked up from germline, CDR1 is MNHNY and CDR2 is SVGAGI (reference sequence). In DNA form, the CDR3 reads TGTGCCAGCAGTCACCTCGGCCGGAGCGAGCAGTACTTC. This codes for CASSHLGRSEQYF.

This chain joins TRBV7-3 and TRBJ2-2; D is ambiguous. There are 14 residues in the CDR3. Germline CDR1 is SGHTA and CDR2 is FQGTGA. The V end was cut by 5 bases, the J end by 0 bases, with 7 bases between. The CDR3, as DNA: TGTGCCAGCAGCCGAATAGCGAACACCGGGGAGCTGTTTTTT. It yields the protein CASSRIANTGELFF.

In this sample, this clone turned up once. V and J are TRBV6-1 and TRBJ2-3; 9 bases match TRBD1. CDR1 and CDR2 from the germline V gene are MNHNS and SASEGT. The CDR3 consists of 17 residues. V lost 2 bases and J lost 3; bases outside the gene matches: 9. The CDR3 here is CASSETGQGFFTDTQYF. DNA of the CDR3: TGTGCCAGCAGTGAAACCGGACAGGGGTTTTTTACAGATACGCAGTATTTT.

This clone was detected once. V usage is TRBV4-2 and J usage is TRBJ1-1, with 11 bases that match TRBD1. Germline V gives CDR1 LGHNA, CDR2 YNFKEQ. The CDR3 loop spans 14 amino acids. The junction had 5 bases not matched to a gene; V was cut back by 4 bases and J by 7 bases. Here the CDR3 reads CASSLGTGGGEAFF. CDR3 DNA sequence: TGTGCCAGCAGCCTTGGGACAGGGGGGGGTGAAGCTTTCTTT.

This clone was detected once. Here the CDR3 DNA reads TGCGCCAGCAGCTCCGGACTAGCGGGCCGAGATGAGCAGTTCTTC. As protein: CASSSGLAGRDEQFF. This chain uses TRBV5-1 with TRBJ2-1; 11 bases map to TRBD2. Unmatched junction bases numbered 7, after V lost 3 bases and J lost 8 bases. Germline V gene lookup returns CDR1 SGHRS and CDR2 YFSETQ. This CDR3 is 15 amino acids long. The whole variable domain, filled in from reference TRBV5-1 and TRBJ2-1, reads KAGVTQTPRYLIKTRGQQVTLSCSPISGHRSVSWYQQTPGQGLQFLFEYFSETQRNKGNFPGRFSGRQFSNSRSEMNVSTLELGDSALYLCASSSGLAGRDEQFFGPGTRLTVL.

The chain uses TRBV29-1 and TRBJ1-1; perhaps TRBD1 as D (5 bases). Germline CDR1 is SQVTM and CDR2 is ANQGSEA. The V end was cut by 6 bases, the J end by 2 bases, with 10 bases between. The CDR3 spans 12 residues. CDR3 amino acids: CSVRRVNTEAFF. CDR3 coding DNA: TGCAGCGTCCGCAGGGTAAACACTGAAGCTTTCTTT.

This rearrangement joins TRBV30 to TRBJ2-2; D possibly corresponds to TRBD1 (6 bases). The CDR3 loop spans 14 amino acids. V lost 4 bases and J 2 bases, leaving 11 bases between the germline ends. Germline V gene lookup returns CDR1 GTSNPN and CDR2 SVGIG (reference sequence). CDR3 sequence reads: CAWKLGANTGELFF. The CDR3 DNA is TGTGCCTGGAAGCTGGGGGCAAACACCGGGGAGCTGTTTTTT.

As DNA, the CDR3 is TGTGCCAGCGGTGGCCTCGGCTCCGCAGGGACTGAAGCTTTCTTT. Translated, it gives CASGGLGSAGTEAFF. The chain uses TRBV27 and TRBJ1-1; D may be TRBD1 (5 bases). V lost 8 bases and J 5 bases, leaving 21 bases between the germline ends. Germline V CDR1 and CDR2: MNHEY, SMNVEV (reference sequence). This CDR3 has 15 amino acids.

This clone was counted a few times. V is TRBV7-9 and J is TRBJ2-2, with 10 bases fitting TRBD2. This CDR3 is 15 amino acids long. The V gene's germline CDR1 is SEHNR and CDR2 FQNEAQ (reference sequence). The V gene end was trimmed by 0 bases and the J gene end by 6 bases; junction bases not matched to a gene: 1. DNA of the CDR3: TGTGCCAGCAGCTTAGCAACTAGCGGGGCCGGGGAGCTGTTTTTT. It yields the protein CASSLATSGAGELFF. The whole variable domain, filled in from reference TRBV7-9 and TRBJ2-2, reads DTGVSQNPRHKITKRGQNVTFRCDPISEHNRLYWYRQTLGQGPEFLTYFQNEAQLEKSRLLSDRFSAERPKGSFSTLEIQRTEQGDSAMYLCASSLATSGAGELFFGEGSRLTVL.